These 19 T cell receptor beta chains came from one sample sequenced in a study of human T cells and chemical hapten exposure. Time point: patch test 1, 2 weeks after DPC sensitization. Treatment indicated: therapeutic diphenylcyclopropenone sensitization with weekly scalp DPC. TCRdb itself ran the RACE reads through MiXCR, one entry per CDR3 protein. Seen here are about 57,000 distinct CDR3 sequences, 9.3% observed once, and the top ten hold approximately 12%. This sample comprised whole blood, obtained in connection with sensitization to the hapten diphenylcyclopropenone (DPC). The receptors derive from a middle-aged woman with alopecia areata. Some clones in this sample may be carry-over from other donors' samples.

This clonotype was seen ten or more times. The V gene is TRBV7-2, the J gene TRBJ2-1; TRBD2 might be the D (5 bases). Germline CDR1 reads SGHTA; CDR2 reads FQGNSA. The CDR3 consists of 13 residues. V was cut by 1 base and J by 14 bases, with 15 bases left in between. CDR3 in DNA: TGTGCCAGCAGCTTAGGCTTAGCGCGCTCGGAGTTCTTC. Translating it yields CASSLGLARSEFF.

V and J are TRBV5-1 and TRBJ1-1; tentative D call: TRBD1 (5 bases). Trimming pared 1 base from V and 0 bases from J, leaving 13 bases between. The CDR3 extends over 16 amino acids. Germline CDR1 is SGHRS and CDR2 is YFSETQ. CDR3 in amino acids: CASSLIGADLNTEAFF. The CDR3 region has the DNA TGCGCCAGCAGCTTGATTGGGGCGGACCTGAACACTGAAGCTTTCTTT.

This clonotype occurred many times. The chain is built from TRBV15 and TRBJ1-4; D possibly corresponds to TRBD1 (6 bases). The V gene lost 5 bases and the J gene lost 8 bases, with 15 bases spanning the gap. There are 14 residues in the CDR3. CDR1 and CDR2 from the germline V gene are LNHNV and YYDKDF (reference sequence). As DNA, the CDR3 is TGTGCCACCAGCCCGAAGGGGGGTTGGGAAAAACTGTTTTTT. This encodes CATSPKGGWEKLFF.

Many counts were recorded for this clonotype. V gene TRBV12-5 combines with J gene TRBJ1-4, with D perhaps matching TRBD1 (6 bases). V was clipped by 9 bases and J by 8 bases, with 16 bases between them. CDR1 LGHNT and CDR2 FRNRAP come from the germline V gene. This CDR3 spans 13 amino acids. In DNA, the CDR3 is TGTGCTAGCCAGAAGGGGACACAAGAAAAACTGTTTTTT. Protein product: CASQKGTQEKLFF.

In its sample, this clonotype was seen a few times. The V and J genes are TRBV15 and TRBJ1-1, with D uncertain. The CDR3 extends over 14 amino acids. Deletions cut 1 base from V and 1 base from J, with 7 bases between. Germline values: CDR1 LNHNV, CDR2 YYDKDF (reference sequence). CDR3 in DNA: TGTGCCACCAGCAGAGTCTACGGGAACACTGAAGCTTTCTTT. Translation: CATSRVYGNTEAFF. Full variable domain (rest looked up from reference TRBV15 and TRBJ1-1): DAMVIQNPRYQVTQFGKPVTLSCSQTLNHNVMYWYQQKSSQAPKLLFHYYDKDFNNEADTPDNFQSRRPNTSFCFLDIRSPGLGDTAMYLCATSRVYGNTEAFFGQGTRLTVV.

This clonotype came up many times. The chain links TRBV29-1 to TRBJ2-1; D unresolved. Germline V gene sequence: CDR1 SQVTM, CDR2 ANQGSEA. This CDR3 is built from 12 residues. V was pared by 1 base and J by 7 bases, with 8 bases between. The CDR3 sequence is CSVEVNRNEQFF. The CDR3 DNA is TGCAGCGTTGAAGTAAATAGGAATGAGCAGTTCTTC.

V is TRBV5-1 and J is TRBJ2-1, with 7 bases matching TRBD2. J was trimmed by 6 bases and V by 8 bases; bases with no gene match: 8. The CDR3 spans 13 residues. The germline V gene encodes CDR1 SGHRS and CDR2 YFSETQ. CDR3 DNA: TGCGCCAGTGGGTACAGCGGGGTCAATGAGCAGTTCTTC. The encoded protein is CASGYSGVNEQFF.

The chain uses TRBV5-1 and TRBJ1-4, with TRBD1 matching over 8 bases. Germline V lookup: CDR1 SGHRS, CDR2 YFSETQ. J lost 5 bases, V lost 3 bases, and 12 bases had no gene match. This CDR3 has 17 residues. CDR3 in amino acids: CASSWGLRGTGNEKLFF. The CDR3 DNA sequence: TGCGCCAGCAGCTGGGGACTCCGTGGGACAGGAAATGAAAAACTGTTTTTT.

The chain couples TRBV6-4 to TRBJ2-3; D possibly uses TRBD1 or TRBD2 (6 bases each). The CDR3 spans 14 residues. Trimming stripped 3 bases from V and 7 bases from J, with 14 bases between. CDR1 is MRHNA and CDR2 is SNTAGT in the germline V gene. The CDR3 protein is CASSEKGEAHTQYF. The CDR3 DNA sequence: TGTGCCAGCAGTGAGAAGGGGGAGGCTCATACGCAGTATTTT.

This clonotype was found many times. V usage is TRBV5-5 and J usage is TRBJ2-6, with unresolved D. V was clipped by 2 bases and J by 0 bases, with 9 bases between them. Germline-derived CDR1 and CDR2 are SGHKS and YYEKEE (reference sequence). This CDR3 region has 16 residues. The CDR3 spells CASSFQFPSGANVLTF. The CDR3 DNA reads TGTGCCAGCAGCTTTCAGTTCCCCTCTGGGGCCAACGTCCTGACTTTC.

This clonotype was seen repeatedly, ten times or more. This rearrangement joins TRBV11-2 to TRBJ2-1; D not resolved. CDR1 and CDR2 (germline): SGHAT, FQNNGV. The V end lost 5 bases, the J end lost 5 bases, and 13 bases lay between the germline ends. CDR3 size: 14 residues. CDR3 bases: TGTGCCAGCAGCCTTTCCCCGGCAGACAATGAGCAGTTCTTC. This encodes CASSLSPADNEQFF.

This clonotype came up many times. The V gene is TRBV6-6, the J gene TRBJ1-1, with D possibly TRBD1 on 6 matching bases. V lost 4 bases, J lost 6 bases, and 12 bases lay in between. The germline V gene encodes CDR1 MNHNY and CDR2 SVGAGI (reference sequence). The length of the CDR3 is 13 residues. The CDR3 spells CASSSYRDAEAFF. In DNA form, the CDR3 reads TGTGCCAGCAGTTCCTACAGGGACGCTGAAGCTTTCTTT.

This chain uses TRBV29-1 with TRBJ1-3; unclear D gene. Germline loops: CDR1 SQVTM, CDR2 ANQGSEA. The CDR3 has 11 amino acids. Trimming removed 4 bases at V and 4 bases at J, with 5 bases between. The DNA for the CDR3 is TGCAGCGTTGGTGCGGGAAACACCATATATTTT. Translated, it gives CSVGAGNTIYF.

The rearrangement uses TRBV12-3 or TRBV12-4 and TRBJ2-1; D is unresolved. The CDR3 spans 15 residues. With 5 bases removed from V and 0 bases from J, the gap between germline ends came to 11 bases. In DNA form, the CDR3 reads TGTGCCAGCAGTACCGACGGAAGCTCCTACAATGAGCAGTTCTTC. Its translation: CASSTDGSSYNEQFF.

The chain couples TRBV11-3 to TRBJ2-3, with 9 bases lining up with TRBD2. CDR3 length: 16 amino acids. The V segment lost 5 bases and the J segment 3 bases; nucleotides outside the gene matches: 9. Per the germline V gene, CDR1 is SGHNT and CDR2 is YENEEA. The CDR3 DNA sequence: TGTGCCAGCAGCCCCGGCCGCGGGGGGGTAACAGATACGCAGTATTTT. This sequence encodes CASSPGRGGVTDTQYF.

This clonotype was observed many times. The chain joins TRBV4-1 to TRBJ2-1; 9 bases agree with TRBD2. CDR1 MGHRA and CDR2 YSYEKL come from the germline V gene. V gave up 1 base and J gave up 6 bases; unmatched junction bases: 10. This CDR3 has 17 amino acids. CDR3 sequence reads: CASSQAQTGTSLNEQFF. Here the CDR3 DNA reads TGCGCCAGCAGCCAAGCTCAAACCGGGACTAGCCTCAATGAGCAGTTCTTC.

The CDR3 nucleotides are TGCAGTGCTACCTTACTAACCCAATTTCCTAACTATGGCTACACCTTC. Translated, it gives CSATLLTQFPNYGYTF. This sequence joins TRBV20-1 and TRBJ1-2; D remains ambiguous. Germline V gene data show CDR1 as DFQATT and CDR2 as SNEGSKA (reference sequence). The CDR3 covers 16 residues. V lost 4 bases and J lost 0, with 18 bases in between.

This clonotype was recorded many times. The V gene is TRBV4-1, the J gene TRBJ1-1; D call uncertain. This CDR3 spans 15 amino acids. The V gene lost 2 bases and the J gene lost 1 base, with 11 bases spanning the gap. The V gene's germline CDR1 is MGHRA and CDR2 YSYEKL. CDR3 nucleotides: TGCGCCAGCAGCCAAAGTCCCTATGGGAACACTGAAGCTTTCTTT. This gives the protein CASSQSPYGNTEAFF.

Many counts were recorded for this clonotype. The V gene is TRBV2, the J gene TRBJ1-2; TRBD1 aligns across 9 bases. The CDR3 is 13 amino acids. Trimming removed 10 bases from V and 5 bases from J; junction bases left unmatched: 8. CDR1 is SNHLY and CDR2 is FYNNEI in the germline V gene. The CDR3 region has the DNA TGTGCCATCCAGGACAGGGGTCCTTATGGCTACACCTTC. It yields the protein CAIQDRGPYGYTF.